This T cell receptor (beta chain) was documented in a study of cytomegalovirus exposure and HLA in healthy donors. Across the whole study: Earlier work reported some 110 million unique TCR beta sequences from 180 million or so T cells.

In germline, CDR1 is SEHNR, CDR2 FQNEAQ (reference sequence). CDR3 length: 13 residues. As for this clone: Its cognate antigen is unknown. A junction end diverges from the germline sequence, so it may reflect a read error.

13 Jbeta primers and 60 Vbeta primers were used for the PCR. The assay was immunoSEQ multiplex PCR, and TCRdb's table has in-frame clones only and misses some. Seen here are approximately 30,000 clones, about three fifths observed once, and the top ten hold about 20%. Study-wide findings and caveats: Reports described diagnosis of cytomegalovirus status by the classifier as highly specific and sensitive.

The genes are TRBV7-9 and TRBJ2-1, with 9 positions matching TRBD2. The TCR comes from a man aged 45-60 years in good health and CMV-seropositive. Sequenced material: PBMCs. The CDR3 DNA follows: TGTGCCAGCAGTTTAGCTAGCGGGATCGAGCAGTTCTTC. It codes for CASSLASGIEQFF.